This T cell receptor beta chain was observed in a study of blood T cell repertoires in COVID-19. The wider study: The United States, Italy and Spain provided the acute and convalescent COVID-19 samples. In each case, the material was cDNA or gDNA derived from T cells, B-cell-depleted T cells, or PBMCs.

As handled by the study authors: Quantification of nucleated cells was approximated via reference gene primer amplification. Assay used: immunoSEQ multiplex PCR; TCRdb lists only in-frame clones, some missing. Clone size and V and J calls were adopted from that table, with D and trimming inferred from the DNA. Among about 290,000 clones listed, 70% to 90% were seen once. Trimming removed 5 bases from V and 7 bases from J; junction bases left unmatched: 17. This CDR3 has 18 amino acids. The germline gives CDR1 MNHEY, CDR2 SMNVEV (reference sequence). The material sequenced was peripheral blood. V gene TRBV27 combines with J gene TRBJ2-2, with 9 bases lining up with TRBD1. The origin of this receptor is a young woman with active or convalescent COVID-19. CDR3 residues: CASSPSLFGQGMGGELFF. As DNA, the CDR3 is TGTGCCAGCAGTCCATCCCTCTTTGGACAGGGGATGGGCGGGGAGCTGTTTTTT.